The T cell receptor (beta chain) under discussion was sequenced for a study of T cell responses to AZD1222 COVID-19 vaccine. The analysis combined second doses at about 4 or about 12 weeks. In the case of this clone: As yet, its antigen is unknown.

The CDR3 contains 14 residues. Trimming removed 8 bases at V and 7 bases at J, with 20 bases between. Per the germline V gene, CDR1 is MNHEY and CDR2 is SVGAGI. Sequenced by immunoSEQ multiplex PCR; TCRdb stores in-frame clones only, minus some. Seen here are about 150,000 clones, approximately 90% observed once, and the top ten hold 3.8%. General study points: Spike-specific TCR breadth and depth went up after people got two AZD1222 doses.

The sample in question was peripheral blood, obtained 28 days after the second AZD1222 dose. The chain links TRBV6-5 to TRBJ1-2; D may be TRBD1 (5 bases). This receptor was taken from an adult who received the AZD1222 COVID-19 vaccine. The CDR3 loop reads CASAGTAARVGYTF. CDR3 nucleotides: TGTGCCAGCGCCGGGACGGCGGCAAGGGTTGGCTACACCTTC.